Following are 2 T cell receptor beta chains from one sample sequenced in a study of blood T cell repertoires in COVID-19. The assay was immunoSEQ multiplex PCR, and TCRdb's table has in-frame clones only and misses some. The sample includes some 50,000 clones, 85% to 90% of them seen just once. The specimen sequenced was peripheral blood. Receptor source: a man aged 50-59 years with acute or convalescent COVID-19.

The V and J genes are TRBV2 and TRBJ1-1, with D possibly matching TRBD1 (5 bases). From germline, CDR1 is SNHLY and CDR2 FYNNEI. The CDR3 is made up of 13 amino acids. Trimming stripped 2 bases from V and 4 bases from J, with 8 bases between. As DNA, the CDR3 is TGTGCCAGCAGTGAACAGGGTACCACTGAAGCTTTCTTT. This encodes CASSEQGTTEAFF. Full variable domain (outside the CDR3, taken from reference TRBV2 and TRBJ1-1): EPEVTQTPSHQVTQMGQEVILRCVPISNHLYFYWYRQILGQKVEFLVSFYNNEISEKSEIFDDQFSVERPDGSNFTLKIRSTKLEDSAMYFCASSEQGTTEAFFGQGTRLTVV.

The chain is built from TRBV27 and TRBJ2-1, with D uncertain. The V end was cut by 10 bases, the J end by 4 bases, with 14 bases between. The CDR3 runs to 13 residues. Germline lookup yields CDR1 MNHEY and CDR2 SMNVEV (reference sequence). The CDR3 DNA sequence: TGTGCCACCTCCATGCGGTGGTACAATGAGCAGTTCTTC. Amino acid sequence: CATSMRWYNEQFF.